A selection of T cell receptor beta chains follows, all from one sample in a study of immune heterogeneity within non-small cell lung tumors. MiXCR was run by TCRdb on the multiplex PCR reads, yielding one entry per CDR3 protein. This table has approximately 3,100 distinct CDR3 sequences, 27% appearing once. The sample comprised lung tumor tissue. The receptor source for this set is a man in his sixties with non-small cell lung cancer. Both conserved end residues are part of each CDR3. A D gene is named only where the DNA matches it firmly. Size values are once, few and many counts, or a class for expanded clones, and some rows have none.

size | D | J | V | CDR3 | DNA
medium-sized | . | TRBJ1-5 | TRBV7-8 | CASSFPGNQPQHF | TGTGCCAGCAGCTTTCCCGGGAATCAGCCCCAGCATTTT
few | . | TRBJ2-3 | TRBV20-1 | CSARVRASGTDTQYF | TGCAGTGCTAGAGTGAGGGCTAGCGGCACAGATACGCAGTATTTT
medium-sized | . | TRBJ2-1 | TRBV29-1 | CSVFLAPPYNEQFF | TGCAGCGTTTTTCTAGCGCCACCCTACAATGAGCAGTTCTTC
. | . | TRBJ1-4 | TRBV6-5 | CASSYGQPNEKLFF | TGTGCCAGCAGTTACGGCCAGCCAAATGAAAAACTGTTTTTT
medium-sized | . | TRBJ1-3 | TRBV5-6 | CASSLDGEGNTIYF | TGTGCCAGCAGCTTGGATGGGGAAGGGAACACCATATATTTT
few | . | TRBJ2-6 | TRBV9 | CASSVEGVGANVLTF | TGTGCCAGCAGCGTAGAAGGGGTTGGGGCCAACGTCCTGACTTTC
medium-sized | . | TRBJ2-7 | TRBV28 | CASSPQRTGPYEQYF | TGTGCCAGCAGTCCCCAGAGAACGGGACCCTACGAGCAGTACTTC
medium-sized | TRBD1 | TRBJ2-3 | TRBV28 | CASSLWVGDSADTQYF | TGTGCCAGCAGTTTATGGGTAGGGGACAGTGCTGATACGCAGTATTTT
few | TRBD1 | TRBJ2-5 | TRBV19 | CATAGGKTQYF | TGTGCCACCGCAGGGGGAAAGACCCAGTACTTC
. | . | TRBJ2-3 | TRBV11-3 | CASSSRGDTQYF | TGTGCCAGCAGCTCCAGGGGAGATACGCAGTATTTT
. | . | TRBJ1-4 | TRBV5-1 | CASSLGGQNEKLFF | TGCGCCAGCAGCTTGGGTGGACAAAATGAAAAACTGTTTTTT
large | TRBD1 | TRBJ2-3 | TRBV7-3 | CASSLTGTGWDTQYF | TGTGCCAGCAGCTTAACGGGGACAGGGTGGGATACGCAGTATTTT
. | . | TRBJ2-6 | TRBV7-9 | CASSLTRQESGANVLTF | TGTGCCAGCAGCTTAACGCGTCAGGAATCTGGGGCCAACGTCCTGACTTTC
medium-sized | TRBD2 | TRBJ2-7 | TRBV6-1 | CASSDLAGGPYEQYF | TGTGCCAGCAGTGACCTAGCGGGAGGGCCTTACGAGCAGTACTTC
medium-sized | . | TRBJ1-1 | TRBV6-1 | CASTTSPTDTEAFF | TGTGCCAGCACCACCAGTCCCACGGATACTGAAGCTTTCTTT
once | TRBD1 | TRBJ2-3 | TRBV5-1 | CDSSLGLWTGVSVHTQYF | TGCGACAGCAGCTTGGGACTGTGGACAGGGGTATCGGTACATACGCAGTATTTT
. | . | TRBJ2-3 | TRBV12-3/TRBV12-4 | CASSSSGLLRYTQYF | TGTGCCAGCAGTTCCTCCGGTCTCCTTAGGTATACGCAGTATTTT
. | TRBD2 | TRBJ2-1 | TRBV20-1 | CSAWGSWAGGGNEQFF | TGCAGTGCTTGGGGTTCCTGGGCGGGAGGAGGCAATGAGCAGTTCTTC
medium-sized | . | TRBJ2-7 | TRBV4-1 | CASSQRAGALSYEQYF | TGCGCCAGCAGCCAGCGTGCCGGGGCCCTTTCCTACGAGCAGTACTTC
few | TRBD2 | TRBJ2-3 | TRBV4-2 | CASSHNRAGGTTDTQYF | TGTGCCAGCAGCCATAACAGAGCGGGAGGGACCACAGATACGCAGTATTTT
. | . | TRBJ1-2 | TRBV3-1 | CASSQDPGPYNYGYTF | TGTGCCAGCAGCCAAGATCCGGGACCCTACAACTATGGCTACACCTTC
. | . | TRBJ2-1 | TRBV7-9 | CASSQRDEQFF | TGTGCCAGCAGCCAACGAGATGAGCAGTTCTTC